This TCR beta chain originates from a study of blood T cells in healthy people across ages. A J-beta primer mix and a sample-barcoded 5' primer were used in a second PCR of about 7 to 12 cycles. MiXCR, applied by TCRdb to the 5' RACE reads, yields one record per CDR3 protein. The table includes about 2 million distinct CDR3 sequences, approximately 50% detected once. CDR3 length equals 15 residues. V dropped 6 bases and J dropped 1 base, with 17 bases sitting between them. Germline CDR1 is SQVTM and CDR2 is ANQGSEA. This TCR came from a woman between 40 and 50 years old in good health. Sequencing was done on a sample of blood. The chain uses TRBV29-1 and TRBJ2-3, with D unresolved. CDR3 DNA sequence: TGCAGCGTCGACCCCAGGCCGGTGGGCACAGATACGCAGTATTTT. Encoded protein: CSVDPRPVGTDTQYF.